This TCR beta chain was documented in a study of blood T cell repertoires in COVID-19. This clone was recorded once. The germline CDR1 and CDR2 sequences are SGHNT and YYREEE (reference sequence). The CDR3 consists of 14 residues. The trim removed 2 bases at V and 6 bases at J, leaving 5 bases unmatched. Method: immunoSEQ multiplex PCR; TCRdb's copy keeps in-frame clones and lacks some. The table has under 350,000 clones, roughly 89% seen once. V gene TRBV5-4 combines with J gene TRBJ2-7; 10 positions match TRBD2. The clonotype originates from a man in his forties with acute or convalescent COVID-19. Sequences were obtained from peripheral blood. CDR3 loop: CASSFQAGGSEQYF. CDR3 DNA: TGTGCCAGCAGCTTCCAAGCGGGGGGGTCCGAGCAGTACTTC.